Presented here are 4 T cell receptor beta chains from one specimen sequenced in a study of patients and donors after allogeneic stem cell transplantation (dated by TCRdb to about 2020). Library preparation was by RT-PCR. The run used a NextSeq 550. TCRdb cleaned the public reads at Q25 with fastp, built clones with MiXCR and kept in-frame beta chains. Identical CDR3 proteins give one entry, which carries the most common genes and DNA. The sample includes about a million distinct CDR3 sequences, with 18% observed a single time. The top ten hold around 6% of the sample. The sample was blood, either unsorted or a sorted T cell fraction (not recorded which). The receptors shown here come from a human donor who was either an allogeneic HSCT recipient or a stem cell or donor lymphocyte infusion donor (not recorded which). It is not recorded whose cells these are; they may come from a transplant donor.

The chain has TRBV20-1 and TRBJ1-2; D unresolved. The CDR3 contains 14 residues. Germline CDR1 reads DFQATT; CDR2 reads SNEGSKA (reference sequence). V was shortened by 5 bases and J by 8 bases, with 21 bases between the two germline ends. For the CDR3, the DNA is TGCAGTGCTCCCTCGGGCCCCTCACTGGGGGGCTACACCTTC. Amino acids: CSAPSGPSLGGYTF.

The chain combines TRBV6-2 or TRBV6-3 with TRBJ1-1, with 8 bases lining up with TRBD1. V trimming: 6 bases; J trimming: 1 base; junction bases outside the gene matches: 10. The germline V gene has CDR1 MNHEY and CDR2 SVGEGT. The CDR3 is made up of 16 amino acids. The CDR3 DNA reads TGTGCCAGCAGCTATTCGACCGGGACAGGGAACACTGAAGCTTTCTTT. Amino acid sequence: CASSYSTGTGNTEAFF.

In this sample, this clonotype turned up a few times. The chain has TRBV5-1 and TRBJ2-5; D may correspond to TRBD1 or TRBD2 (5 bases each). The length of the CDR3 is 14 residues. In germline, CDR1 is SGHRS, CDR2 YFSETQ. Trimming removed 4 bases from V and 5 bases from J, with 15 bases in between. CDR3 sequence: CASSPSRGRETQYF. CDR3 nucleotides: TGCGCCAGCAGCCCATCGAGGGGTCGGGAGACCCAGTACTTC.

V gene TRBV11-2 combines with J gene TRBJ2-5; 11 bases agree with TRBD2. From germline, CDR1 is SGHAT and CDR2 FQNNGV. The CDR3 sequence is 18 residues long. J was trimmed by 5 bases and V by 1 base; bases with no gene match: 12. The CDR3 protein is CASSLVGGLAVGDETQYF. Written as DNA, the CDR3 is TGTGCCAGCAGCTTAGTAGGGGGACTAGCGGTGGGGGATGAGACCCAGTACTTC.